The present T cell receptor (beta chain) was sequenced within a study of blood T cells in healthy people across ages. A second PCR, run for about 7 to 11 cycles, used a sample-barcoded 5' primer plus a J-beta primer mix. TCRdb independently ran MiXCR on the 5' RACE reads; one entry per CDR3 protein. The sample records some 760,000 distinct CDR3 sequences, 25% being singletons. The germline V and J ends were trimmed by 3 bases and 11 bases, with 16 bases remaining between them. Per germline, CDR1 SGHTA and CDR2 FQGNSA. The CDR3 extends over 13 amino acids. Another study also made use of these data, one on T cells of mothers and their children.

The receptor was isolated from a boy aged 5 to 17 in good health. The sample taken for sequencing was blood. The chain links TRBV7-2 to TRBJ1-1; D call uncertain. The CDR3 coding sequence is TGTGCCAGCAGCTTGAGGGAGGATACATGGGCTTTCTTT. Translating it yields CASSLREDTWAFF.